The 21 T cell receptor beta chains reported below all come from one sample, sequenced in a study of cytomegalovirus exposure and HLA in healthy donors (dated by TCRdb to 2016 to 2017). Receptors were amplified or captured by the immunoSEQ multiplex PCR assay. The multiplex PCR relied on a mix of 60 forward primers for TCR Vbeta segments and 13 reverse primers for TCR Jbeta segments. TCRdb stores this immuneACCESS table with in-frame sequences only. Part of the clones is absent; in the studies checked, under half of the shortfall reflects unresolved V genes, and no reason is known for the rest. The sample profile shows 120,000 or so clones; 70% to 80% of them were found once. The biggest ten clones account for roughly 3.6% of the sample. Source material: PBMCs. The origin of the receptors is a man aged 30-40 years in good health and CMV-seronegative.

The CDR3 DNA is TGTGCCAGCAGTCATGACACTAGTGCACCTAATGAGCAGTTCTTC. Its translation: CASSHDTSAPNEQFF. The rearrangement uses TRBV11-3 and TRBJ2-1; tentative D call: TRBD2 (5 bases). V shed 6 bases and J shed 7 bases, with 19 bases lying between them. The CDR3 loop spans 15 amino acids. In germline, CDR1 is SGHNT, CDR2 YENEEA.

The chain uses TRBV5-4 and TRBJ1-5, with 8 nucleotides matching TRBD1. Germline trimming cut 4 bases from V and 2 bases from J; bases unmatched to any gene: 8. The CDR3 consists of 16 residues. Per germline, CDR1 SGHNT and CDR2 YYREEE (reference sequence). CDR3 sequence reads: CASSNLGQGGNQPQHF. DNA for the CDR3: TGTGCCAGCAGCAACTTAGGACAGGGAGGCAATCAGCCCCAGCATTTT. The full variable domain, rest sourced from reference TRBV5-4 and TRBJ1-5, is ETGVTQSPTHLIKTRGQQVTLRCSSQSGHNTVSWYQQALGQGPQFIFQYYREEENGRGNFPPRFSGLQFPNYSSELNVNALELDDSALYLCASSNLGQGGNQPQHFGDGTRLSIL.

This clone was seen more than once but under ten times. This chain links TRBV27 with TRBJ1-1; D possibly corresponds to TRBD1 (5 bases). CDR1 and CDR2 (germline): MNHEY, SMNVEV (reference sequence). The CDR3 runs 18 residues. Trimming took off 1 base at V and 5 bases at J, with 23 bases between the two ends. The CDR3 region is CASSLYLTRLGPGTEAFF. The CDR3 bases are TGTGCCAGCAGTTTATACCTGACACGTTTGGGGCCCGGGACTGAAGCTTTCTTT.

The chain combines TRBV7-3 with TRBJ2-5; no firm D call. The CDR3 contains 14 residues. Germline CDR1 SGHTA, CDR2 FQGTGA. The V end lost 1 base, the J end lost 1 base, and 7 bases lay between the germline ends. CDR3 bases: TGTGCCAGCAGCTTAAATTCAGGCCAAGAGACCCAGTACTTC. Translation: CASSLNSGQETQYF.

The sample holds one count of this clone. This sequence joins TRBV5-1 and TRBJ1-1, with 11 nucleotides matching TRBD1. Trimming took 7 bases from V and 4 from J; bases not matched to a gene: 12. Germline V gene lookup returns CDR1 SGHRS and CDR2 YFSETQ. The CDR3 runs to 16 residues. The CDR3 sequence is CASRLVGGQGGTEAFF. In nucleotides, the CDR3 is TGCGCCAGCCGGCTCGTCGGGGGACAGGGGGGCACTGAAGCTTTCTTT.

The J gene is TRBJ1-3, the V gene TRBV5-8, with D maybe TRBD1 (5 bases). Trimming removed 4 bases at V and 5 bases at J, with 13 bases between. This CDR3 has 14 residues. Germline assignment: CDR1 SGHTS and CDR2 YDEGEE. The CDR3 region is CASSHLRQRNTIYF. CDR3 bases: TGTGCCAGCAGCCACCTCAGACAGCGAAACACCATATATTTT. Looking up the rest from reference TRBV5-8 and TRBJ1-3 gives the full variable domain: EAGVTQSPTHLIKTRGQQATLRCSPISGHTSVYWYQQALGLGLQFLLWYDEGEERNRGNFPPRFSGRQFPNYSSELNVNALELEDSALYLCASSHLRQRNTIYFGEGSWLTVV.

The chain links TRBV2 to TRBJ2-1; 8 nucleotides line up with TRBD2. Germline V gene lookup returns CDR1 SNHLY and CDR2 FYNNEI. The CDR3 spans 16 residues. V shed 6 bases, J shed 2 bases, and the junction held 9 bases outside the gene matches. The CDR3, as DNA: TGTGCCAGCAGCCCTCGGGTCGGGAGGGCCTACAATGAGCAGTTCTTC. Its protein is CASSPRVGRAYNEQFF.

This chain joins TRBV18 and TRBJ1-3; D not certain. CDR3 length: 17 residues. Deletions cut 1 base from V and 0 bases from J, with 13 bases between. Looked up from germline, CDR1 is KGHSH and CDR2 is LQKENI. The CDR3 DNA sequence: TGTGCCAGCTCACCACTAGATTCTTCCTTCTCTGGAAACACCATATATTTT. Encoded protein: CASSPLDSSFSGNTIYF.

This chain links TRBV7-2 with TRBJ1-2; 7 bases agree with TRBD1. J gave up 0 bases and V 1 base, and 11 bases lay outside the gene matches. The CDR3 totals 18 residues. The germline V gene has CDR1 SGHTA and CDR2 FQGNSA. The CDR3, as DNA: TGTGCCAGCAGCTTAGAAAGAGCCAGGGGGTCCCCTAACTATGGCTACACCTTC. Translated: CASSLERARGSPNYGYTF. The whole variable domain, remainder taken from reference TRBV7-2 and TRBJ1-2, is GAGVSQSPSNKVTEKGKDVELRCDPISGHTALYWYRQSLGQGLEFLIYFQGNSAPDKSGLPSDRFSAERTGGSVSTLTIQRTQQEDSAVYLCASSLERARGSPNYGYTFGSGTRLTVV.

As DNA, the CDR3 is TGTGCCAGCAGCTTAAGTGGGGGGAATCAGCCCCAGCATTTT. Translated, it gives CASSLSGGNQPQHF. The genes are TRBV7-3 and TRBJ1-5; maybe TRBD1 (5 bases). The germline gives CDR1 SGHTA, CDR2 FQGTGA. CDR3 size: 14 residues. The V end was cut by 1 base, the J end by 4 bases, with 8 bases between.

A few counts support this clone. This chain uses TRBV2 with TRBJ2-7; a possible D gene is TRBD1 (6 bases). This CDR3 is 13 amino acids long. V dropped 7 bases and J dropped 7 bases, with 17 bases sitting between them. The germline V gene encodes CDR1 SNHLY and CDR2 FYNNEI. The CDR3 loop is CASNRDGLQEQYF. CDR3 coding DNA: TGTGCCAGCAACAGGGACGGCCTTCAGGAGCAGTACTTC.

This rearrangement joins TRBV28 to TRBJ2-5, with 7 bases lining up with TRBD1. Per the germline V gene, CDR1 is MDHEN and CDR2 is SYDVKM. The CDR3 spans 15 residues. Trimming at V came to 5 bases and at J to 2 bases, leaving 8 bases not matched to a gene. The CDR3, as DNA: TGTGCCAGCAGTCGCGGACAGGTAAAACAAGAGACCCAGTACTTC. Translating it yields CASSRGQVKQETQYF.

The V and J genes are TRBV9 and TRBJ1-1; tentatively, D is TRBD1 (5 bases). The germline V gene encodes CDR1 SGDLS and CDR2 YYNGEE. V was shortened by 3 bases and J by 2 bases, with 17 bases between the two germline ends. The CDR3 extends over 16 amino acids. The CDR3 region is CASSDFGGTINTEAFF. For the CDR3, the DNA is TGTGCCAGCAGCGACTTTGGGGGGACCATCAACACTGAAGCTTTCTTT.

The gene calls are TRBV29-1 and TRBJ2-5; D perhaps matches TRBD1 (6 bases). The CDR3 is made up of 16 amino acids. V was trimmed by 1 base and J by 4 bases, leaving 19 bases between them. The germline V gene has CDR1 SQVTM and CDR2 ANQGSEA. The CDR3 nucleotides read TGCAGCGTTGAAGGTCCCATACAGGGTCAGAGAGAGACCCAGTACTTC. This gives the protein CSVEGPIQGQRETQYF.

The J gene is TRBJ1-1, the V gene TRBV7-9, with 9 bases lining up with TRBD1. The CDR3 runs 16 residues. CDR1 and CDR2 (germline): SEHNR, FQNEAQ (reference sequence). J gave up 3 bases and V 5 bases, and 10 bases lay outside the gene matches. As DNA, the CDR3 is TGTGCCAGCAGCCCCCGGGGACAGGGAGCGGACACTGAAGCTTTCTTT. Translating it yields CASSPRGQGADTEAFF.

The chain links TRBV9 to TRBJ2-1; D is unresolved. CDR1 SGDLS and CDR2 YYNGEE come from the germline V gene. Deletions cut 2 bases from V and 0 bases from J, with 9 bases between. This CDR3 has 15 amino acids. The CDR3 loop reads CASSVDTLSYNEQFF. The CDR3 region has the DNA TGTGCCAGCAGCGTTGACACCCTCTCCTACAATGAGCAGTTCTTC.

The rearrangement joins TRBV18 to TRBJ2-7, with TRBD2 matching over 8 bases. V shed 2 bases and J 6 bases; nucleotides not matched to a gene: 9. Germline values: CDR1 KGHSH, CDR2 LQKENI. The CDR3 sequence is 15 residues long. CDR3 amino acids: CASSPNPGLVGEQYF. CDR3 DNA: TGTGCCAGCTCACCAAACCCGGGACTAGTCGGCGAGCAGTACTTC. The full variable domain, completed using reference TRBV18 and TRBJ2-7, is NAGVMQNPRHLVRRRGQEARLRCSPMKGHSHVYWYRQLPEEGLKFMVYLQKENIIDESGMPKERFSAEFPKEGPSILRIQQVVRGDSAAYFCASSPNPGLVGEQYFGPGTRLTVT.

The rearrangement uses TRBV5-1 and TRBJ2-1; perhaps TRBD2 as D (6 bases). Germline V lookup: CDR1 SGHRS, CDR2 YFSETQ. Trimming shortened V by 0 bases and J by 5 bases, and 9 bases separated the two germline ends. The CDR3 runs to 14 residues. DNA for the CDR3: TGCGCCAGCAGCTTGGCCGGGAGCCACAATGAGCAGTTCTTC. This sequence encodes CASSLAGSHNEQFF.

The chain links TRBV5-1 to TRBJ2-5, with TRBD2 identical over 7 bases. CDR3 length: 13 amino acids. Trimming took 0 bases from V and 5 from J; bases not matched to a gene: 1. CDR1 SGHRS and CDR2 YFSETQ come from the germline V gene. This chain's CDR3 is CASSLVGGETQYF. For the CDR3, the DNA is TGCGCCAGCAGCTTGGTCGGGGGGGAGACCCAGTACTTC.

This rearrangement joins TRBV5-4 to TRBJ1-2; tentatively, D is TRBD1 (6 bases). From germline, CDR1 is SGHNT and CDR2 YYREEE (reference sequence). Between the trimmed V and J ends, which lost 1 base and 1 base, there was a span of 11 bases. The CDR3 loop spans 15 amino acids. This chain's CDR3 is CASSLNGQINYGYTF. CDR3 coding DNA: TGTGCCAGCAGCTTGAATGGACAGATTAACTATGGCTACACCTTC.

The V gene is TRBV27, the J gene TRBJ1-1, with TRBD1 as a possible D gene (6 bases). Per germline, CDR1 MNHEY and CDR2 SMNVEV (reference sequence). Trimming took 1 base from V and 2 from J, leaving 20 bases between them. The CDR3 is 18 amino acids. CDR3 region: CASSLYGGLVSGNTEAFF. DNA for the CDR3: TGTGCCAGCAGTTTATACGGGGGGCTAGTATCCGGAAACACTGAAGCTTTCTTT.